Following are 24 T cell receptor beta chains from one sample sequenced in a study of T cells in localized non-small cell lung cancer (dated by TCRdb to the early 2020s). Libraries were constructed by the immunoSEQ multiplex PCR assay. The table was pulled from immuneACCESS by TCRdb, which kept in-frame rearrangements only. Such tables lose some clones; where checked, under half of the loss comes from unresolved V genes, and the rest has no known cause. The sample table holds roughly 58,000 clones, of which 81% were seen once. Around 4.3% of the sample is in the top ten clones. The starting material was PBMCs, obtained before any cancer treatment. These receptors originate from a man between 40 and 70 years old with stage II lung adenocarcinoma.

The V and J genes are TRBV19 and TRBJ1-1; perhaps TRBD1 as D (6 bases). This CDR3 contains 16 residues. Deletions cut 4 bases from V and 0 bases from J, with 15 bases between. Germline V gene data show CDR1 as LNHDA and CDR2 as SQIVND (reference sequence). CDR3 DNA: TGTGCCAGTAGTAGGGAAGGGGGACCCCTGAACACTGAAGCTTTCTTT. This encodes CASSREGGPLNTEAFF. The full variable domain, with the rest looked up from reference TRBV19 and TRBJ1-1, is DGGITQSPKYLFRKEGQNVTLSCEQNLNHDAMYWYRQDPGQGLRLIYYSQIVNDFQKGDIAEGYSVSREKKESFPLTVTSAQKNPTAFYLCASSREGGPLNTEAFFGQGTRLTVV.

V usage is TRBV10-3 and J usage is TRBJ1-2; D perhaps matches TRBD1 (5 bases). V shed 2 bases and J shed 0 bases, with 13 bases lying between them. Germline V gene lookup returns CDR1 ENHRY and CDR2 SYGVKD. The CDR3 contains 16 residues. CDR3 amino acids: CAISEITGRANYGYTF. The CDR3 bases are TGTGCCATCAGTGAGATTACAGGAAGAGCTAACTATGGCTACACCTTC.

The CDR3 protein is CASSCPLTGEETQYF. The CDR3 DNA is TGTGCCAGCAGCTGCCCTTTAACAGGGGAAGAGACCCAGTACTTC. This chain uses TRBV21-1 with TRBJ2-5; the table's D call, TRBD1, has no DNA check behind it. TRBV21-1 is noted as a pseudogene. The CDR3 loop spans 15 amino acids.

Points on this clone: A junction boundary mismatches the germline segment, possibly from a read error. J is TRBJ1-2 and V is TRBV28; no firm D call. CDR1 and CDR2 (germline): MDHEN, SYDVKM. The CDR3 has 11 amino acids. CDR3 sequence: CASSFKDGEYF. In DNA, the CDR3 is TGTGCCAGCAGTTTTAAGGACGGGGAGTACTTC.

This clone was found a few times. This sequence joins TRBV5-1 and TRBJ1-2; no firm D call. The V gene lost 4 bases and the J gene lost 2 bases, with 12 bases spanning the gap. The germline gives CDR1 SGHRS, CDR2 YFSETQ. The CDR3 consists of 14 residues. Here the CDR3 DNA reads TGCGCCAGCAGCCCACGCGAGACCAACTATGGCTACACCTTC. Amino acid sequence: CASSPRETNYGYTF.

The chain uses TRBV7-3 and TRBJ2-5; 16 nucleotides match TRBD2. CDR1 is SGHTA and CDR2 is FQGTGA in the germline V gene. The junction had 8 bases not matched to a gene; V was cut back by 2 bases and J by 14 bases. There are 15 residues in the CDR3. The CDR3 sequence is CASSLPGTSGRGLYF. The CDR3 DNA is TGTGCCAGCAGCTTACCCGGGACTAGCGGGAGGGGCCTTTACTTC. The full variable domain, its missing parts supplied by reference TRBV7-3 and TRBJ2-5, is GAGVSQTPSNKVTEKGKYVELRCDPISGHTALYWYRQSLGQGPEFLIYFQGTGAADDSGLPNDRFFAVRPEGSVSTLKIQRTERGDSAVYLCASSLPGTSGRGLYFGPGTRLLVL.

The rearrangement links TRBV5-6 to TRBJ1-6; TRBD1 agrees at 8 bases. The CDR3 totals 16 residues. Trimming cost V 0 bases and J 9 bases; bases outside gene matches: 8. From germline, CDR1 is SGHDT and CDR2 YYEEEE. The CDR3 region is CASSLARGQRRSPLHF. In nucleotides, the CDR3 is TGTGCCAGCAGCTTGGCCAGGGGGCAGCGGCGTTCACCCCTCCACTTT.

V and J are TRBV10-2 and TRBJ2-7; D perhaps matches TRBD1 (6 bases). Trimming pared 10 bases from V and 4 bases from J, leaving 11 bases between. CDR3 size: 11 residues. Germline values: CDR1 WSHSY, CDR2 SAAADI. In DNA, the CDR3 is TGCGCCACCGCCGACAGGTACGAGCAGTACTTC. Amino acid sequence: CATADRYEQYF.

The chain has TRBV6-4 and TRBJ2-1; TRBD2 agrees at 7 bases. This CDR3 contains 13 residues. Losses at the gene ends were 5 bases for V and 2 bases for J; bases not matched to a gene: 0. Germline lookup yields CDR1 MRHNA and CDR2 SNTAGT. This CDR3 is CASSSGAYNEQFF. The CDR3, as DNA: TGTGCCAGCAGTAGCGGGGCCTACAATGAGCAGTTCTTC.

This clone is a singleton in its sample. This chain's CDR3 is CATSRGGYHQETQYF. The DNA of the CDR3 is TGTGCCACCAGCAGAGGGGGATACCATCAAGAGACCCAGTACTTC. V usage is TRBV15 and J usage is TRBJ2-5; D is unclear. The CDR3 is made up of 15 amino acids. Trimming took off 1 base at V and 2 bases at J, with 11 bases between the two ends. Looked up from germline, CDR1 is LNHNV and CDR2 is YYDKDF (reference sequence). The full variable domain, with the rest looked up from reference TRBV15 and TRBJ2-5, is DAMVIQNPRYQVTQFGKPVTLSCSQTLNHNVMYWYQQKSSQAPKLLFHYYDKDFNNEADTPDNFQSRRPNTSFCFLDIRSPGLGDTAMYLCATSRGGYHQETQYFGPGTRLLVL.

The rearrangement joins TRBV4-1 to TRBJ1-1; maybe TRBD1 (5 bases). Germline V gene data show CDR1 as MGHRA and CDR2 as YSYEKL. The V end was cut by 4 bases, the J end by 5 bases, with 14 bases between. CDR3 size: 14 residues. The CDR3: CASSPMRGGTEAFF. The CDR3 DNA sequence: TGCGCCAGCAGCCCGATGAGGGGTGGGACTGAAGCTTTCTTT.

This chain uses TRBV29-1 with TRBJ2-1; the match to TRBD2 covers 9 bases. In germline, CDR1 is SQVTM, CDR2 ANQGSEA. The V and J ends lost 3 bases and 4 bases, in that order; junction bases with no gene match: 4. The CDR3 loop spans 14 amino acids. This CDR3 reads CSVEGLAGYNEQFF. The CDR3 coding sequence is TGCAGCGTTGAGGGGCTAGCGGGGTACAATGAGCAGTTCTTC.

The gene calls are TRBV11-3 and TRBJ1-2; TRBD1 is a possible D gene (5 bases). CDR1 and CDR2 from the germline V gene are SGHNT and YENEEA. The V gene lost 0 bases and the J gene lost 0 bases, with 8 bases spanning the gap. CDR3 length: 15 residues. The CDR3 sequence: CASSLDDSSNYGYTF. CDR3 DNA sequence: TGTGCCAGCAGCTTAGACGACAGTTCTAACTATGGCTACACCTTC.

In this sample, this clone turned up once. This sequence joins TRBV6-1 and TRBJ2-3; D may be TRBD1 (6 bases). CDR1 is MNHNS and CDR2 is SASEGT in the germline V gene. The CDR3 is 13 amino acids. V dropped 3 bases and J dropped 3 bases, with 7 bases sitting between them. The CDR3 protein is CASSEGATDTQYF. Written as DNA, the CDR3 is TGTGCCAGCAGTGAGGGGGCAACAGATACGCAGTATTTT.

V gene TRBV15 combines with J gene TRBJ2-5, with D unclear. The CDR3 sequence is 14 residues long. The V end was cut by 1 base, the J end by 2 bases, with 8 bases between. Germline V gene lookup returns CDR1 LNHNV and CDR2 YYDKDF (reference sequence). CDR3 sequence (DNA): TGTGCCACCAGCAGAGGCGCAGGACAAGAGACCCAGTACTTC. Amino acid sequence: CATSRGAGQETQYF.

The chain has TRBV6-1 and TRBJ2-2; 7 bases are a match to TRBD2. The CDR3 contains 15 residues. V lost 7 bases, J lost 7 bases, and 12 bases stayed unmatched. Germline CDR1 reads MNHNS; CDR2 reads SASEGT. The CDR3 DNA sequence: TGTGCCAGCACTCTGGGAGGGATCAGCATCGGGGAGCTGTTTTTT. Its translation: CASTLGGISIGELFF.

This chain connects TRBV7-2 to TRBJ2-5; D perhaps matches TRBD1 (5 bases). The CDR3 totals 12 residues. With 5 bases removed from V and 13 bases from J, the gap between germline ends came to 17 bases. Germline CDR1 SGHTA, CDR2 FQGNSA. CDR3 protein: CASSLDIGKGYF. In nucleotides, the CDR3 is TGTGCCAGCAGCCTGGACATAGGGAAGGGGTACTTC.

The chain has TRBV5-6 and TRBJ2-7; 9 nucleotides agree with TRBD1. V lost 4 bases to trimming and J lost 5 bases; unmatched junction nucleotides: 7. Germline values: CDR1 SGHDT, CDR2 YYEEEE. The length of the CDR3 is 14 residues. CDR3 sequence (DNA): TGTGCCAGCAGCCTAGGACAGGGGATCCACGAGCAGTACTTC. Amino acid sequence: CASSLGQGIHEQYF.

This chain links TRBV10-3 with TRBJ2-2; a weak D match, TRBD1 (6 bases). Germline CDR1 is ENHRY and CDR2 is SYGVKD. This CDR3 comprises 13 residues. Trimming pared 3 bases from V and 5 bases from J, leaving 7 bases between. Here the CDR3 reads CAISEGGTGELFF. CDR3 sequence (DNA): TGTGCCATCAGTGAAGGGGGAACCGGGGAGCTGTTTTTT.

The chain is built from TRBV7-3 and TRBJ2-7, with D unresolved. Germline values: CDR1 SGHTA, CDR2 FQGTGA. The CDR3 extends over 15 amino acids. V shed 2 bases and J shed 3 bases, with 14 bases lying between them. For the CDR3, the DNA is TGTGCCAGCAGCTTAGGCCCGGCCCAGCTCTACGAGCAGTACTTC. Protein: CASSLGPAQLYEQYF. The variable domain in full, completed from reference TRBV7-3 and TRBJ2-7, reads GAGVSQTPSNKVTEKGKYVELRCDPISGHTALYWYRQSLGQGPEFLIYFQGTGAADDSGLPNDRFFAVRPEGSVSTLKIQRTERGDSAVYLCASSLGPAQLYEQYFGPGTRLTVT.

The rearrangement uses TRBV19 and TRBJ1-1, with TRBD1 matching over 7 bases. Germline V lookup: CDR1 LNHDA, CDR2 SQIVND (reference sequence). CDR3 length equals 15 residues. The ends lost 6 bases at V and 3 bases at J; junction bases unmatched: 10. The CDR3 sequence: CASREQTGWDTEAFF. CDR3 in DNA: TGTGCCAGTAGGGAACAGACAGGGTGGGACACTGAAGCTTTCTTT.

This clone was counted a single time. The CDR3 region has the DNA TGCAGCGTGTTCTCAGGGAGTGAGACCAAAAACATTCAGTACTTC. It yields the protein CSVFSGSETKNIQYF. V is TRBV29-1 and J is TRBJ2-4, with D perhaps TRBD1 or TRBD2 (5 bases each). The length of the CDR3 is 15 residues. The V gene's germline CDR1 is SQVTM and CDR2 ANQGSEA. Trimming pared 6 bases from V and 2 bases from J, leaving 17 bases between.

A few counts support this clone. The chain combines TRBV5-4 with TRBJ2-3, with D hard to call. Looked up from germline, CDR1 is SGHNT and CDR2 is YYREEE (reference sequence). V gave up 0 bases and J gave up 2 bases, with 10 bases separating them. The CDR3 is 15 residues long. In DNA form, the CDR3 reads TGTGCCAGCAGCTTGGGAGCAAGACACACAGATACGCAGTATTTT. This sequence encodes CASSLGARHTDTQYF.

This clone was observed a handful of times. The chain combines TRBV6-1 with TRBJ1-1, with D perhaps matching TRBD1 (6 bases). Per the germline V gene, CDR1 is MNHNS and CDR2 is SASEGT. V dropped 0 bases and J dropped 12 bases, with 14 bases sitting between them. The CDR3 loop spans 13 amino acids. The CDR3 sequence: CASSEAGGDVTFF. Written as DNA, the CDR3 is TGTGCCAGCAGTGAAGCTGGGGGCGACGTGACTTTCTTT.